The 17 T cell receptor beta chains in this list originate from one sample, sequenced in a study of cytomegalovirus exposure and HLA in healthy donors (TCRdb year 2017). Libraries were prepared through the immunoSEQ multiplex PCR assay. The table comes from immuneACCESS by way of TCRdb, which keeps in-frame sequences with V and J called. Part of the clones is missing from these tables; in studies checked, under half for an unresolved V gene and the rest for unknown reasons. Present in this sample are around 61,000 clones, more than 85% of which were seen just once. Approximately 5% of the sample is held by the ten biggest clonotypes. Specimen: PBMCs. The origin of the receptors is a man younger than 35 in good health and CMV-seropositive.

The chain uses TRBV30 and TRBJ2-2; no clear D. This CDR3 has 11 amino acids. Looked up from germline, CDR1 is GTSNPN and CDR2 is SVGIG (reference sequence). V lost 3 bases to trimming and J lost 7 bases, with 6 bases between them. CDR3 sequence: CAWRRYGELFF. The CDR3, as DNA: TGTGCCTGGAGGAGGTACGGGGAGCTGTTTTTT.

The chain carries TRBV5-1 and TRBJ1-3, with unresolved D. The CDR3 spans 16 residues. Looked up from germline, CDR1 is SGHRS and CDR2 is YFSETQ. V was cut by 2 bases and J by 0 bases, with 12 bases left in between. The CDR3 sequence: CASSFRTGSSGNTIYF. Written as DNA, the CDR3 is TGCGCCAGCAGCTTTCGGACGGGAAGCTCTGGAAACACCATATATTTT.

V usage is TRBV6-5 and J usage is TRBJ2-7, with TRBD2 identical over 7 bases. Germline V gives CDR1 MNHEY, CDR2 SVGAGI. J gave up 5 bases and V 0 bases, and 7 bases lay outside the gene matches. The CDR3 extends over 15 amino acids. The CDR3 spells CASSYSLAGADEQYF. DNA of the CDR3: TGTGCCAGCAGTTACTCCCTTGCGGGAGCAGACGAGCAGTACTTC.

The chain uses TRBV19 and TRBJ1-5; 7 positions match TRBD1. The V segment lost 5 bases and the J segment 0 bases; nucleotides outside the gene matches: 4. The CDR3 loop spans 15 amino acids. The germline V gene has CDR1 LNHDA and CDR2 SQIVND (reference sequence). CDR3 DNA sequence: TGTGCCAGTAGTCCCGGGACAGTTAGCAATCAGCCCCAGCATTTT. It encodes CASSPGTVSNQPQHF.

This clone has a single count. This chain joins TRBV20-1 and TRBJ2-1; 7 bases map to TRBD2. CDR3 length: 11 residues. Germline V lookup: CDR1 DFQATT, CDR2 SNEGSKA (reference sequence). The CDR3 sequence is CTLVGRNEQFF. The CDR3 nucleotides are TGCACTCTCGTCGGGAGGAATGAGCAGTTCTTC.

The chain is built from TRBV4-1 and TRBJ2-1; 7 bases agree with TRBD1. The CDR3 spans 17 residues. V was clipped by 0 bases and J by 6 bases; unmatched bases: 11. Germline values: CDR1 MGHRA, CDR2 YSYEKL. This CDR3 is CASSQEKTGVSTNEQFF. The DNA of the CDR3 is TGCGCCAGCAGCCAAGAAAAAACAGGGGTTTCTACCAATGAGCAGTTCTTC.

This chain joins TRBV29-1 and TRBJ2-3; 15 nucleotides match TRBD2. Germline CDR1 reads SQVTM; CDR2 reads ANQGSEA. The trim removed 8 bases at V and 4 bases at J, leaving 7 bases unmatched. The CDR3 totals 15 residues. CDR3 sequence: CSPLGLAGGSDTQYF. The CDR3 DNA is TGCAGCCCCCTGGGACTAGCGGGAGGCTCAGATACGCAGTATTTT.

V usage is TRBV15 and J usage is TRBJ2-2, with a possible D match to TRBD2 (6 bases). Trimming left V 0 bases short and J 0 bases short, with 14 bases between. CDR3 size: 18 residues. The V gene's germline CDR1 is LNHNV and CDR2 YYDKDF (reference sequence). CDR3 nucleotides: TGTGCCACCAGCAGAGATACGTGGGGGGTCGCGAACACCGGGGAGCTGTTTTTT. It yields the protein CATSRDTWGVANTGELFF. Full variable domain (rest looked up from reference TRBV15 and TRBJ2-2): DAMVIQNPRYQVTQFGKPVTLSCSQTLNHNVMYWYQQKSSQAPKLLFHYYDKDFNNEADTPDNFQSRRPNTSFCFLDIRSPGLGDTAMYLCATSRDTWGVANTGELFFGEGSRLTVL.

The genes are TRBV7-2 and TRBJ2-5; 8 bases are a match to TRBD2. Germline V CDR1 and CDR2: SGHTA, FQGNSA. CDR3 length: 14 residues. The ends lost 2 bases at V and 4 bases at J; junction bases unmatched: 3. DNA for the CDR3: TGTGCCAGCAGCTTAAGCGGGGGTCGAGAGACCCAGTACTTC. Translating gives CASSLSGGRETQYF.

The CDR3 here is CAWNRGRTGANVLTF. For the CDR3, the DNA is TGTGCCTGGAACAGGGGGCGAACTGGGGCCAACGTCCTGACTTTC. The chain employs TRBV30 and TRBJ2-6; 9 positions agree with TRBD1. With V trimmed by 4 bases and J by 2 bases, 3 bases remained unmatched. Germline CDR1 and CDR2: GTSNPN and SVGIG (reference sequence). The CDR3 runs 15 residues.

V gene TRBV11-2 combines with J gene TRBJ2-1, with 10 bases aligning to TRBD2. Germline CDR1 and CDR2: SGHAT and FQNNGV. V shed 1 base and J 2 bases; nucleotides not matched to a gene: 11. This CDR3 has 19 amino acids. CDR3 loop: CASSLGGLAGVIPYNEQFF. DNA for the CDR3: TGTGCCAGCAGCTTAGGGGGGCTAGCGGGAGTGATCCCCTACAATGAGCAGTTCTTC.

Only one count was recorded for this clone. The rearrangement uses TRBV30 and TRBJ2-5, with 7 positions matching TRBD1. Germline loops: CDR1 GTSNPN, CDR2 SVGIG (reference sequence). Trimming took 3 bases from V and 2 from J; bases not matched to a gene: 9. This CDR3 has 15 residues. The CDR3 loop is CAWSAVDREQETQYF. The DNA for the CDR3 is TGTGCCTGGAGCGCCGTCGACAGGGAACAAGAGACCCAGTACTTC.

V is TRBV14 and J is TRBJ2-1; a weak D match, TRBD2 (5 bases). Germline values: CDR1 SGHDN, CDR2 FVKESK. V was shortened by 3 bases and J by 3 bases, with 9 bases between the two germline ends. This CDR3 has 14 residues. The CDR3 sequence is CASSHRGDYNEQFF. The CDR3 coding sequence is TGTGCCAGCAGCCATCGGGGAGACTACAATGAGCAGTTCTTC. The entire variable domain, with the rest obtained from reference TRBV14 and TRBJ2-1, is as follows: EAGVTQFPSHSVIEKGQTVTLRCDPISGHDNLYWYRRVMGKEIKFLLHFVKESKQDESGMPNNRFLAERTGGTYSTLKVQPAELEDSGVYFCASSHRGDYNEQFFGPGTRLTVL.

Comments on this clone: At one of its ends the junction is not consistent with the germline gene, which may arise from a read error. V gene TRBV28 combines with J gene TRBJ2-7, with D possibly matching TRBD1 (6 bases). Germline loops: CDR1 MDHEN, CDR2 SYDVKM. The CDR3 is 12 amino acids. CDR3 nucleotide sequence: TGTGCCAGCAGTTTATCCCCCCGACAGGTGGTCTTC. Its translation: CASSLSPRQVVF.

The chain uses TRBV7-2 and TRBJ2-7; TRBD2 agrees at 9 bases. V gave up 6 bases and J gave up 6 bases; unmatched junction bases: 9. CDR3 length: 14 residues. Germline values: CDR1 SGHTA, CDR2 FQGNSA. In nucleotides, the CDR3 is TGTGCCAGCAGGGCCGGGACTAGCTCGGGCGAGCAGTACTTC. Protein: CASRAGTSSGEQYF.

The chain is built from TRBV10-2 and TRBJ2-2; TRBD2 agrees at 11 bases. V shed 8 bases, J shed 6 bases, and the junction held 2 bases outside the gene matches. CDR1 and CDR2 from the germline V gene are WSHSY and SAAADI. This CDR3 has 13 residues. This chain's CDR3 is CASLLAGAGELFF. CDR3 in DNA: TGCGCCAGCCTACTAGCGGGAGCCGGGGAGCTGTTTTTT.

The rearrangement joins TRBV28 to TRBJ1-4, with D possibly being TRBD1 (5 bases). The CDR3 is 16 residues long. CDR1 is MDHEN and CDR2 is SYDVKM in the germline V gene. V dropped 4 bases and J dropped 2 bases, with 14 bases sitting between them. CDR3 loop: CASSWPGGRTNEKLFF. The CDR3 coding sequence is TGTGCCAGCAGTTGGCCGGGGGGTCGGACTAATGAAAAACTGTTTTTT.